This T cell receptor beta chain was obtained from a study of blood T cell repertoires in COVID-19. At the level of the study: There were acute and convalescent COVID-19 samples, and they came from the United States, Italy and Spain. Sources were T cells, B-cell-depleted T cells, or PBMCs; the material itself was cDNA or gDNA.

V was shortened by 4 bases and J by 5 bases, with 22 bases between the two germline ends. Per the germline V gene, CDR1 is SGDLS and CDR2 is YYNGEE. This CDR3 is 17 amino acids long. The authors' processing: Reference gene primer amplification gave estimated nucleated cell counts. Clones were read by immunoSEQ multiplex PCR, and TCRdb kept only the in-frame ones, dropping some. From that table come the V and J calls and clone size; the DNA was used to work out D and trimming. The repertoire holds 200,000 or so clones, with 70% to 90% as singletons. The chain links TRBV9 to TRBJ2-4; weak D call: TRBD1 (6 bases). The TCR sequence derives from a man of 80 years or more with acute or convalescent COVID-19. Sequenced material: peripheral blood. CDR3 sequence (DNA): TGTGCCAGCAGCCGTCGGCTACAGGGATTGGGGCAAAACATTCAGTACTTC. Protein: CASSRRLQGLGQNIQYF.